This TCR beta chain was captured in a study of OX40 agonist ivuxolimab in advanced cancers. Sequencing was performed with immunoSEQ multiplex PCR; in TCRdb, only in-frame clones are kept and a portion is missing. Of 65,000 to 85,000 clones detected, roughly 87% appear once; the ten largest clones hold less than 4%. Germline V gene lookup returns CDR1 SGDLS and CDR2 YYNGEE. V was cut by 0 bases and J by 2 bases, with 14 bases left in between. The CDR3 runs to 16 residues. The specimen comprised CD4+ or CD8+ T cells sorted from blood, sampled in a trial of the OX40 agonist ivuxolimab. This sequence joins TRBV9 and TRBJ1-1; tentatively, D is TRBD1 (6 bases). This receptor was obtained from an adult with an advanced solid tumor such as melanoma, head and neck, liver or kidney cancer. CDR3 nucleotides: TGTGCCAGCAGCGTAGGGGGCACAGGGTTCAACACTGAAGCTTTCTTT. As protein: CASSVGGTGFNTEAFF.